The clone carrying this TCR beta chain appeared once. TCRdb keeps only in-frame clones here, not all; method: immunoSEQ multiplex PCR. The sample records around 110,000 clones, approximately 88% being singletons. The entry originates in a study of blood T cell repertoires in COVID-19. The ends lost 4 bases at V and 8 bases at J; junction bases unmatched: 9. Per germline, CDR1 SGHTA and CDR2 FQGTGA. The CDR3 is made up of 15 amino acids. The V and J genes are TRBV7-3 and TRBJ2-1; the match to TRBD2 covers 9 bases. The sequencing input was peripheral blood. The receptor's source is a human donor in a cohort sampled during active COVID-19. In nucleotides, the CDR3 is TGTGCCAGCAGCTCTTTAGCGGGAGACTCGTATGAGCAGTTCTTC. Its protein product is CASSSLAGDSYEQFF.